These 30 T cell receptor beta chains were sequenced from one sample in a study of OX40 agonist ivuxolimab in advanced cancers. Using immunoSEQ multiplex PCR, the repertoire was profiled, and TCRdb retains in-frame clones only, with some absent. The profile shows approximately 74,000 clones, roughly 87% of them singletons. Sample: CD4+ or CD8+ T cells sorted from blood, taken in a trial of the OX40 agonist ivuxolimab. The receptor set was obtained from an adult with an advanced solid tumor such as melanoma, head and neck, liver or kidney cancer.

This chain uses TRBV30 with TRBJ2-2; D remains unclear. This CDR3 has 16 amino acids. V lost 4 bases and J 4 bases, leaving 19 bases between the germline ends. In germline, CDR1 is GTSNPN, CDR2 SVGIG (reference sequence). The CDR3 region has the DNA TGTGCCTGGACCGATGACTCCTTTATCGTCACCGGGGAGCTGTTTTTT. This codes for CAWTDDSFIVTGELFF.

The chain is built from TRBV11-1 and TRBJ1-2; D is uncertain. V shed 2 bases and J shed 2 bases, with 6 bases lying between them. The germline gives CDR1 SGHAT, CDR2 FQDESV (reference sequence). This CDR3 has 13 residues. CDR3 protein: CASSLTRNYGYTF. The CDR3 nucleotides are TGTGCCAGCAGCTTAACGAGAAACTATGGCTACACCTTC.

The V call is TRBV18, the J call TRBJ1-1; the match to TRBD1 covers 9 bases. Germline V lookup: CDR1 KGHSH, CDR2 LQKENI. This CDR3 is 16 amino acids long. V was clipped by 2 bases and J by 4 bases; unmatched bases: 8. The CDR3 spells CASSPTGGQGITEAFF. CDR3 sequence (DNA): TGTGCCAGCTCACCAACCGGAGGACAGGGGATCACTGAAGCTTTCTTT.

The count of this clone is one. This chain links TRBV6-5 with TRBJ1-2; no definite D call. The germline V and J ends were trimmed by 4 bases and 2 bases, with 11 bases remaining between them. CDR1 MNHEY and CDR2 SVGAGI come from the germline V gene. This CDR3 contains 14 residues. DNA of the CDR3: TGTGCCAGCAGTTCTTACTTGATGAACTATGGCTACACCTTC. Protein: CASSSYLMNYGYTF.

The rearrangement links TRBV7-2 to TRBJ2-7; D may be TRBD1 (6 bases). V lost 3 bases, J lost 4 bases, and 10 bases lay in between. The CDR3 loop spans 13 amino acids. Germline V gene sequence: CDR1 SGHTA, CDR2 FQGNSA. CDR3 amino acids: CASSFTGNYEQYF. For the CDR3, the DNA is TGTGCCAGCAGCTTTACAGGGAATTACGAGCAGTACTTC.

V is TRBV11-2 and J is TRBJ2-3; D call uncertain. CDR1 is SGHAT, CDR2 FQNNGV, per germline. The ends were cut back, 5 bases at V and 3 bases at J, with 18 bases in the middle. The CDR3 extends over 16 amino acids. CDR3 DNA sequence: TGTGCCAGCAGCCGAAATGCGTGGAGTGGAACAGATACGCAGTATTTT. Its translation: CASSRNAWSGTDTQYF. The complete variable domain, with remaining parts taken from reference TRBV11-2 and TRBJ2-3, reads EAGVAQSPRYKIIEKRQSVAFWCNPISGHATLYWYQQILGQGPKLLIQFQNNGVVDDSQLPKDRFSAERLKGVDSTLKIQPAKLEDSAVYLCASSRNAWSGTDTQYFGPGTRLTVL.

This chain connects TRBV6-1 to TRBJ2-1; TRBD2 might be the D (7 bases). The ends were cut back, 0 bases at V and 2 bases at J, with 8 bases in the middle. The CDR3 covers 15 residues. Germline V lookup: CDR1 MNHNS, CDR2 SASEGT. In DNA form, the CDR3 reads TGTGCCAGCAGTGAAGCGGGGGGGCCCTACAATGAGCAGTTCTTC. Protein: CASSEAGGPYNEQFF.

This clone came up a few times. CDR3 coding DNA: TGTGCCAGCAGTTTGTCAGTTGACTCCGAGCAGTACGTC. It translates to CASSLSVDSEQYV. The chain recombines TRBV27 with TRBJ2-7; D not certain. The ends were cut back, 3 bases at V and 6 bases at J, with 12 bases in the middle. Germline CDR1 and CDR2: MNHEY and SMNVEV (reference sequence). CDR3 length: 13 residues.

The chain combines TRBV7-2 with TRBJ2-5; TRBD2 might be the D (6 bases). The CDR3 covers 15 residues. With 1 base removed from V and 2 bases from J, the gap between germline ends came to 11 bases. CDR1 and CDR2 from the germline V gene are SGHTA and FQGNSA. The DNA of the CDR3 is TGTGCCAGCAGCTTAGGAGGCGGGGTACAAGAGACCCAGTACTTC. Translating it yields CASSLGGGVQETQYF. Combining the CDR3 with reference TRBV7-2 and TRBJ2-5 gives the whole variable domain GAGVSQSPSNKVTEKGKDVELRCDPISGHTALYWYRQSLGQGLEFLIYFQGNSAPDKSGLPSDRFSAERTGGSVSTLTIQRTQQEDSAVYLCASSLGGGVQETQYFGPGTRLLVL.

V usage is TRBV27 and J usage is TRBJ2-1; 7 nucleotides agree with TRBD2. There are 14 residues in the CDR3. Looked up from germline, CDR1 is MNHEY and CDR2 is SMNVEV (reference sequence). After removal of 8 bases from V and 3 bases from J, the junction contained 7 bases not matched to a gene. DNA of the CDR3: TGTGCCAGCTGGCCGTCTAGCGGCTACAATGAGCAGTTCTTC. It specifies CASWPSSGYNEQFF.

The gene calls are TRBV11-3 and TRBJ2-5; D is uncertain. CDR3 size: 14 residues. V was trimmed by 0 bases and J by 5 bases, leaving 10 bases between them. Germline CDR1 is SGHNT and CDR2 is YENEEA. For the CDR3, the DNA is TGTGCCAGCAGCTTAGATGGCAAGGGTGAGACCCAGTACTTC. It codes for CASSLDGKGETQYF.

This chain connects TRBV6-1 to TRBJ2-3, with 10 bases aligning to TRBD2. The length of the CDR3 is 15 residues. CDR1 and CDR2 from the germline V gene are MNHNS and SASEGT. J gave up 3 bases and V 3 bases, and 3 bases lay outside the gene matches. This CDR3 is CASSDTSGVTDTQYF. CDR3 sequence (DNA): TGTGCCAGCAGTGATACTAGCGGGGTAACAGATACGCAGTATTTT.

V and J are TRBV5-4 and TRBJ1-1; TRBD1 might be the D (6 bases). The CDR3 has 16 residues. Per germline, CDR1 SGHNT and CDR2 YYREEE (reference sequence). With 3 bases removed from V and 5 bases from J, the gap between germline ends came to 20 bases. The chain's CDR3 is CASSWAPGAEGTEAFF. DNA for the CDR3: TGTGCCAGCAGCTGGGCCCCAGGGGCGGAGGGGACTGAAGCTTTCTTT.

The chain is built from TRBV19 and TRBJ1-5; the D gene is possibly TRBD1 (5 bases). The CDR3 is 15 amino acids. Per the germline V gene, CDR1 is LNHDA and CDR2 is SQIVND (reference sequence). Trimming removed 6 bases from V and 1 base from J, with 13 bases in between. The CDR3 nucleotides are TGTGCCAGTAGATGGGGGGATGGGAGCAATCAGCCCCAGCATTTT. It is translated as CASRWGDGSNQPQHF.

CDR3 in DNA: TGTGCCAGTAGTTATTCGACCCGGGGACAGAATGAAAAACTGTTTTTT. This sequence encodes CASSYSTRGQNEKLFF. The chain links TRBV19 to TRBJ1-4, with 7 bases aligning to TRBD1. The V and J ends lost 5 bases and 5 bases, in that order; junction bases with no gene match: 11. In germline, CDR1 is LNHDA, CDR2 SQIVND (reference sequence). CDR3 length equals 16 residues.

DNA of the CDR3: TGTGCCATCGCACAGGGGAAAGAGACCCAGTACTTC. This translates into CAIAQGKETQYF. The rearrangement joins TRBV10-3 to TRBJ2-5; 7 positions match TRBD1. J lost 3 bases, V lost 8 bases, and 3 bases had no gene match. Germline V CDR1 and CDR2: ENHRY, SYGVKD. CDR3 length: 12 residues.

The chain is built from TRBV7-9 and TRBJ1-1; D remains unclear. This CDR3 contains 17 residues. Trimming removed 6 bases from V and 4 bases from J, with 24 bases in between. Germline loops: CDR1 SEHNR, CDR2 FQNEAQ (reference sequence). CDR3 region: CASRSGPNTKSGTEAFF. For the CDR3, the DNA is TGTGCCAGCAGAAGTGGACCGAATACTAAGAGCGGCACTGAAGCTTTCTTT. The full variable domain, in which reference TRBV7-9 and TRBJ1-1 provide the parts outside the CDR3, is DTGVSQNPRHKITKRGQNVTFRCDPISEHNRLYWYRQTLGQGPEFLTYFQNEAQLEKSRLLSDRFSAERPKGSFSTLEIQRTEQGDSAMYLCASRSGPNTKSGTEAFFGQGTRLTVV.

V gene TRBV7-6 combines with J gene TRBJ2-6; 7 nucleotides agree with TRBD2. This CDR3 contains 19 residues. In germline, CDR1 is SGHVS, CDR2 FNYEAQ. V lost 5 bases to trimming and J lost 4 bases; unmatched junction nucleotides: 17. CDR3 amino acids: CASSPHRAGAPPGANVLTF. DNA of the CDR3: TGTGCCAGCAGCCCTCACCGGGCGGGAGCCCCACCCGGGGCCAACGTCCTGACTTTC.

V is TRBV6-6 and J is TRBJ2-7; D is unresolved. The ends were cut back, 7 bases at V and 1 base at J, with 11 bases in the middle. The germline V gene has CDR1 MNHNY and CDR2 SVGAGI (reference sequence). This CDR3 region has 13 residues. The CDR3 sequence: CASTPEISYEQYV. The CDR3 nucleotides read TGTGCCAGCACGCCGGAGATTTCCTACGAGCAGTACGTC.

This rearrangement joins TRBV28 to TRBJ2-7; D is uncertain. Trimming left V 5 bases short and J 3 bases short, with 11 bases between. Per germline, CDR1 MDHEN and CDR2 SYDVKM. The CDR3 runs 13 residues. CDR3 loop: CASSTTPGYEQYV. CDR3 nucleotides: TGTGCCAGCAGTACGACCCCGGGCTACGAGCAGTACGTC.

This chain connects TRBV6-5 to TRBJ2-1; TRBD2 agrees at 7 bases. The CDR3 contains 15 residues. Germline values: CDR1 MNHEY, CDR2 SVGAGI. Germline trimming cut 6 bases from V and 7 bases from J; bases unmatched to any gene: 12. This CDR3 reads CASSPPAGVGNEQFF. For the CDR3, the DNA is TGTGCCAGCAGCCCCCCCGCGGGAGTCGGAAATGAGCAGTTCTTC.

This rearrangement joins TRBV6-1 to TRBJ1-1; D is unresolved. Trimming took off 1 base at V and 10 bases at J, with 13 bases between the two ends. This CDR3 is built from 13 residues. CDR1 and CDR2 from the germline V gene are MNHNS and SASEGT. DNA of the CDR3: TGTGCCAGCAGTGAAGGGGTCTTGGGTGGAGCTTTCTTT. Amino acid sequence: CASSEGVLGGAFF.

This clone has only a few counts. The chain combines TRBV28 with TRBJ2-7; D is uncertain. Trimming took 3 bases from V and 9 from J, leaving 9 bases between them. Germline CDR1 MDHEN, CDR2 SYDVKM. The CDR3 has 11 amino acids. CDR3 sequence (DNA): TGTGCCAGCAGTTTTGGATGGGTGCAGTACTTC. Translated: CASSFGWVQYF.

This rearrangement joins TRBV25-1 to TRBJ2-1, with TRBD1 matching 9 bases. This CDR3 contains 16 residues. V gave up 1 base and J gave up 12 bases; unmatched junction bases: 13. The germline V gene has CDR1 MGHDK and CDR2 SYGVNS. The CDR3 is CASSESAGTGPSRQFF. In DNA form, the CDR3 reads TGTGCCAGCAGTGAATCAGCCGGGACAGGGCCATCTCGGCAGTTCTTC.

V is TRBV2 and J is TRBJ1-5, with 9 bases matching TRBD1. V trimming: 7 bases; J trimming: 5 bases; junction bases outside the gene matches: 9. The CDR3 runs 15 residues. Germline assignment: CDR1 SNHLY and CDR2 FYNNEI. DNA for the CDR3: TGTGCCAGCAAAGAACCGGGACAGGGACATCAGCCCCAGCATTTT. Translated: CASKEPGQGHQPQHF.

The V call is TRBV28, the J call TRBJ2-2; tentatively, D is TRBD1 (6 bases). CDR1 and CDR2 from the germline V gene are MDHEN and SYDVKM. The V end lost 3 bases, the J end lost 5 bases, and 16 bases lay between the germline ends. This CDR3 contains 16 residues. CDR3 amino acids: CASSFDGAGTTGELFF. Written as DNA, the CDR3 is TGTGCCAGCAGTTTCGACGGGGCAGGGACAACCGGGGAGCTGTTTTTT.

The genes are TRBV30 and TRBJ2-7; 7 bases align to TRBD1. CDR1 is GTSNPN and CDR2 is SVGIG in the germline V gene (reference sequence). The CDR3 is made up of 12 amino acids. V was pared by 4 bases and J by 9 bases, with 9 bases of the junction left unmatched. CDR3: CAWNIGGTGQYF. The CDR3 bases are TGTGCCTGGAACATAGGGGGCACCGGGCAGTACTTC. Full variable domain (missing parts from reference TRBV30 and TRBJ2-7): SQTIHQWPATLVQPVGSPLSLECTVEGTSNPNLYWYRQAAGRGLQLLFYSVGIGQISSEVPQNLSASRPQDRQFILSSKKLLLSDSGFYLCAWNIGGTGQYFGPGTRLTVT.

This chain links TRBV5-1 with TRBJ2-5; possible D gene TRBD1, 6 bases. Trimming stripped 4 bases from V and 7 bases from J, with 20 bases between. There are 15 residues in the CDR3. Germline V gene sequence: CDR1 SGHRS, CDR2 YFSETQ. The chain's CDR3 is CASSLDRSLWRTQYF. The CDR3, as DNA: TGCGCCAGCAGCCTCGACAGGAGCCTTTGGAGGACCCAGTACTTC. The entire variable domain, with the rest obtained from reference TRBV5-1 and TRBJ2-5, is as follows: KAGVTQTPRYLIKTRGQQVTLSCSPISGHRSVSWYQQTPGQGLQFLFEYFSETQRNKGNFPGRFSGRQFSNSRSEMNVSTLELGDSALYLCASSLDRSLWRTQYFGPGTRLLVL.

The gene calls are TRBV15 and TRBJ2-7; no reliable D call. The CDR3 is 15 residues long. The V and J ends lost 0 bases and 0 bases respectively, with 9 bases between them. Germline V lookup: CDR1 LNHNV, CDR2 YYDKDF (reference sequence). As DNA, the CDR3 is TGTGCCACCAGCAGAGAGACGGAAAGCTCCTACGAGCAGTACTTC. This codes for CATSRETESSYEQYF.

V and J are TRBV7-3 and TRBJ2-1; TRBD2 agrees at 8 bases. Germline V CDR1 and CDR2: SGHTA, FQGTGA. V shed 4 bases and J 1 base; nucleotides not matched to a gene: 6. The CDR3 contains 16 residues. The CDR3 region has the DNA TGTGCCAGCAGCTACCAAGCGGGAGTTTCCTACAATGAGCAGTTCTTC. It specifies CASSYQAGVSYNEQFF.